A selection of T cell receptor beta chains follows, all from one sample in a study of identical twins. MiXCR was run by TCRdb on the 5' RACE reads, yielding one entry per CDR3 protein. The table has roughly 490,000 distinct CDR3 sequences, more than 13% seen once. These sequences were also reported in another study, on yellow fever vaccine responses in identical twins.

Sequenced: CD4+ T cells sorted from blood. These receptors all stem from a young woman in good health. CDR3s include the opening cysteine and the closing phenylalanine or tryptophan. The D gene is left open where the match is weak. Size values are once, few and many counts, or a class for expanded clones, and some rows have none.

cdr3_nt: TGTGCCAGCAGCTTAATGTTGACATCAGGGAATGAGCAGTTCTTC; cdr3_aa: CASSLMLTSGNEQFF; clone_size: NA; v_call: TRBV11-2; j_call: TRBJ2-1; d_call: NA
cdr3_nt: TGTGCCAGCAGTTATTCGACAGGGTCAAACGAGCAGTACTTC; cdr3_aa: CASSYSTGSNEQYF; clone_size: NA; v_call: TRBV6-5; j_call: TRBJ2-7; d_call: TRBD1
cdr3_nt: TGCGCCAGCAGCTTGGCCGGGCCCCCGGACAATGAGCAGTTCTTC; cdr3_aa: CASSLAGPPDNEQFF; clone_size: NA; v_call: TRBV5-1; j_call: TRBJ2-1; d_call: NA
cdr3_nt: TGTGCCAGCAGCTTATACGTCACGGACACCGGGGAGCTGTTTTTT; cdr3_aa: CASSLYVTDTGELFF; clone_size: NA; v_call: TRBV11-2; j_call: TRBJ2-2; d_call: NA
cdr3_nt: TGCGCCAGCAGCCAAGCGACTCCACTAGCGGGCATGGGGTACAATGAGCAGTTCTTC; cdr3_aa: CASSQATPLAGMGYNEQFF; clone_size: many; v_call: TRBV4-3; j_call: TRBJ2-1; d_call: TRBD2
cdr3_nt: TGTGCCAGCAGTGAACCACGTACGAGCGTTATTGGCTCGCACAATGAGCAGTTCTTC; cdr3_aa: CASSEPRTSVIGSHNEQFF; clone_size: few; v_call: TRBV25-1; j_call: TRBJ2-1; d_call: NA
cdr3_nt: TGTGCCAGCAGCTATAGCGGGGGGGCTTCCTACAATGAGCAGTTCTTC; cdr3_aa: CASSYSGGASYNEQFF; clone_size: NA; v_call: TRBV11-2; j_call: TRBJ2-1; d_call: TRBD2
cdr3_nt: TGTGCCAGCAGGAGGGTCAATACCCGCGGCTCCTACGAGCAGTACTTC; cdr3_aa: CASRRVNTRGSYEQYF; clone_size: few; v_call: TRBV28; j_call: TRBJ2-7; d_call: NA
cdr3_nt: TGCAGCGTTGATCTTGAGCAGTTCTTC; cdr3_aa: CSVDLEQFF; clone_size: many; v_call: TRBV29-1; j_call: TRBJ2-1; d_call: NA
cdr3_nt: TGCGCCAGCAGCTCCGGGACCGTTCCCTACGAGCAGTACTTC; cdr3_aa: CASSSGTVPYEQYF; clone_size: NA; v_call: TRBV5-1; j_call: TRBJ2-7; d_call: NA
cdr3_nt: TGCGCCAGCAGCCGAGTAGCGGGAGCGGAAGAGCAGTACTTC; cdr3_aa: CASSRVAGAEEQYF; clone_size: few; v_call: TRBV4-3; j_call: TRBJ2-7; d_call: TRBD2
cdr3_nt: TGTGCCAGCAGCCGTGGGACAGAGGGGACCTATGGCTACACCTTC; cdr3_aa: CASSRGTEGTYGYTF; clone_size: NA; v_call: TRBV6-1; j_call: TRBJ1-2; d_call: TRBD1